This T cell receptor beta chain was found in a study of tumor and adjacent non-tumor tissue in lung cancer. TCRbeta libraries were built with three rounds of nested PCR, modified from ARM-PCR. One entry per CDR3 protein results from TCRdb running MiXCR on the multiplex PCR reads. The data contain over 80,000 distinct CDR3 sequences, 65% to 80% of them singletons. The template was RNA from unsorted bulk tissue. More than 3 cm separated this lung sample from the edge of the tumor. Trimming removed 4 bases from V and 6 bases from J, with 10 bases in between. This CDR3 contains 13 residues. The source of this sequence is a woman aged 50 to 65 with non-small cell lung cancer. The chain links TRBV12-3 or TRBV12-4 to TRBJ2-1; D uncertain. Sequencing was performed on distant non-tumor lung tissue. The CDR3 spells CASSYRLSNEQFF. The CDR3 DNA is TGTGCCAGCAGTTATAGGCTATCCAATGAGCAGTTCTTC.